A single sample is the source of the 10 T cell receptor beta chains below, sequenced in a study of blood T cell repertoires in COVID-19 (dated by TCRdb to 2019 to 2021). Libraries were built with the immunoSEQ multiplex PCR assay. The source is immuneACCESS, and TCRdb retained only in-frame sequences with V and J called. Part of the clones is not carried over; for the studies checked, unresolved V genes explain less than half of this, and the remainder is unexplained. The table for this sample lists 80,000 to 90,000 clones; more than 75% of them were counted only once. The top ten constitute more than 4% of the sample. Sequencing was done on a sample of peripheral blood. The receptors shown here come from a man aged 40-49 years with acute or convalescent COVID-19.

This rearrangement joins TRBV3-1 (or the pseudogene TRBV3-2) to TRBJ1-4, with 12 bases identical to TRBD1. Germline V gene sequence: CDR1 LGHDT, CDR2 YNNKEL (reference sequence). V lost 1 base and J lost 5; bases outside the gene matches: 8. This CDR3 is 18 amino acids long. The CDR3 region is CASSQAGTGGKINEKLFF. The DNA of the CDR3 is TGTGCCAGCAGCCAAGCAGGGACAGGGGGCAAAATAAATGAAAAACTGTTTTTT.

The CDR3 DNA reads TGTGCTCGAAGTTCAGGGGGAAAAGCTGAAGCTTTCTTT. As protein: CARSSGGKAEAFF. The chain couples TRBV12-5 to TRBJ1-1; 7 bases match TRBD1. Germline V gives CDR1 LGHNT, CDR2 FRNRAP. Germline trimming cut 11 bases from V and 6 bases from J; bases unmatched to any gene: 12. The CDR3 is 13 residues long.

The V and J genes are TRBV15 and TRBJ1-4; possible D gene TRBD1, 6 bases. Trimming stripped 2 bases from V and 4 bases from J, with 17 bases between. Germline-derived CDR1 and CDR2 are LNHNV and YYDKDF (reference sequence). The CDR3 runs 17 residues. The CDR3 is CATSRSPGAGGNEKLFF. CDR3 coding DNA: TGTGCCACCAGCAGATCACCGGGGGCGGGGGGTAATGAAAAACTGTTTTTT.

A few counts support this clone. The chain employs TRBV4-1 and TRBJ1-5; 8 bases are shared with TRBD1. J lost 6 bases, V lost 1 base, and 5 bases had no gene match. The CDR3 has 15 amino acids. The germline V gene encodes CDR1 MGHRA and CDR2 YSYEKL. As DNA, the CDR3 is TGCGCCAGCAGCCAAGTCGGACAGGGACGTCAGCCCCAGCATTTT. This sequence encodes CASSQVGQGRQPQHF.

The chain links TRBV30 to TRBJ1-6; D gene ambiguous. The ends were cut back, 4 bases at V and 9 bases at J, with 13 bases in the middle. Germline loops: CDR1 GTSNPN, CDR2 SVGIG (reference sequence). The CDR3 is made up of 13 amino acids. CDR3 DNA: TGTGCCTGGAAGCCGCAGGCCACTTCACCCCTCCACTTT. Residues: CAWKPQATSPLHF.

V usage is TRBV4-1 and J usage is TRBJ2-7; TRBD1 matches at 7 bases. V gave up 0 bases and J gave up 10 bases; unmatched junction bases: 21. The CDR3 totals 18 residues. The V gene's germline CDR1 is MGHRA and CDR2 YSYEKL. CDR3: CASSQDSILTGVSENQYF. The CDR3 bases are TGCGCCAGCAGCCAAGACTCCATCCTAACAGGGGTTAGTGAGAATCAGTACTTC.

The chain employs TRBV7-9 and TRBJ2-3; the D is unclear. Trimming pared 5 bases from V and 6 bases from J, leaving 12 bases between. The CDR3 is made up of 13 amino acids. Germline V lookup: CDR1 SEHNR, CDR2 FQNEAQ (reference sequence). CDR3 sequence (DNA): TGTGCCAGCAGCCCCCCAGTGGCCGATACGCAGTATTTT. This codes for CASSPPVADTQYF.

The V gene is TRBV5-6, the J gene TRBJ1-3; the match to TRBD1 covers 9 bases. Germline CDR1 SGHDT, CDR2 YYEEEE. J lost 1 base, V lost 3 bases, and 8 bases had no gene match. The CDR3 consists of 17 residues. The CDR3: CASSSYYRGLSGNTIYF. CDR3 DNA sequence: TGTGCCAGCAGCTCCTACTACAGGGGGCTATCTGGAAACACCATATATTTT.

This chain uses TRBV6-5 with TRBJ2-1, with 12 bases lining up with TRBD2. This CDR3 contains 15 residues. The V and J ends lost 5 bases and 4 bases, in that order; junction bases with no gene match: 3. Germline assignment: CDR1 MNHEY and CDR2 SVGAGI. CDR3 residues: CASSRTSGAYNEQFF. The CDR3 bases are TGTGCCAGCAGTCGGACTAGCGGGGCATACAATGAGCAGTTCTTC.

This clone was observed a few times. The CDR3 sequence: CASSLSNAAGNTIYF. CDR3 nucleotide sequence: TGTGCCAGCAGCCTCTCTAACGCCGCTGGAAACACCATATATTTT. V usage is TRBV3-1 (or the pseudogene TRBV3-2) and J usage is TRBJ1-3; D is unclear. Germline CDR1 is LGHDT and CDR2 is YNNKEL (reference sequence). The CDR3 totals 15 residues. V was pared by 4 bases and J by 2 bases, with 12 bases between.